This TCR beta chain was recovered during a study of blood T cell repertoires in COVID-19 (dated by TCRdb to the early 2020s). Broadly, across the study: Collaborator samples came from the United States, Italy and Spain and covered acute and convalescent phases of COVID-19. The material from the prospective study consisted of cDNA or gDNA derived from T cells, B-cell-depleted T cells, or PBMCs. Subjects who had been exposed to COVID-19, were actively infected with it, or had recovered from it provided the deeply sampled blood TCRbeta repertoires that made up the dataset. The repertoires were released in a freely available public database intended as a resource for research on the immune response to SARS-CoV-2. Samples were obtained from the ongoing ImmuneRACE study (first 160 participants) and from some 1,200 subjects provided by 6 global collaborators. Nearly every sample came with metadata listing a de-identified subject ID, COVID-19 status, age in years and sex. Where available, HLA class I and class II types were obtained from metadata supplied by the sample provider rather than from assay-based typing. Study-wide findings and limitations: How much clinical and demographic metadata was included differed by source and by participant, and the metadata was provided uncurated.

Participants in the prospective study were aged roughly 18 to 89 years, lived in 20 to 25 United States geographic areas, and enrolled through a virtual design. In the prospective study, cohorts were assigned on the basis of participant-reported clinical history obtained from a screening survey and a study questionnaire. Recovered participants in ImmuneRACE Cohort 3 were defined by two consecutive negative NP/OP PCR tests, clearance by a healthcare professional, or resolution of symptoms. Each participant in the prospective study had whole blood, serum and a nasopharyngeal or oropharyngeal swab collected by mobile phlebotomists. Participants in the prospective study had the option to provide additional blood draws and questionnaires over a 2-month period. Before DNA extraction, blood samples from the prospective study were shipped at room temperature or frozen. The CDR3 runs 13 residues from the cysteine to the phenylalanine. CDR3 DNA is the only sequence kept; it has 39 bases, read in frame from the first base. The germline V gene sets CDR1 to MNHEY and CDR2 to SVGEGT. Trimming costs V 3 bases and J 6 bases, and their ends lie 9 bases apart.

TCRbeta CDR3 regions were amplified from genomic DNA by means of the immunoSEQ Assay, a bias-controlled multiplex PCR. Concerning the study's data processing: Nucleated cell counts per sample were estimated from amplification of reference gene primers within the assay. Sequence reads were collapsed and filtered to measure the absolute abundance of every unique TCRbeta CDR3 rearrangement. For each sample, productive Simpson clonality was calculated as the square root of Simpson's diversity index across productive rearrangements. This immuneACCESS table, as held by TCRdb, lists in-frame sequences with V and J called but not all clones. Of the missing ones, under half trace to an unresolved V gene in checked studies; the others have no known cause. That table supplies the V and J calls and clone size; D and trimming were determined from the DNA. For this sample there are 150,000 to 200,000 clones; approximately 78% appear just once. The ten most abundant clones make up 15% to 20% of the sample.

As for this clone: Its antigen remains undetermined. Base quality data are lacking; no much larger clone is found one base away.

The origin of this receptor is a woman between 50 and 59 years old who had recovered from COVID-19. The specimen sequenced was PBMCs or T cells enriched from blood (not recorded which). The chain uses TRBV6-2 or TRBV6-3 and TRBJ2-1, and possibly TRBD2, on 6 matching bases. The DNA sequence is given as TGTGCCAGCAGTTATGGGGGGTCCAATGAGCAGTTCTTC. It is translated as CASSYGGSNEQFF.